The 4 T cell receptor beta chains presented below share a single source sample, sequenced in a study of T cells after yellow fever vaccination. In TCRdb, the 5' RACE reads were re-called with MiXCR into one record per CDR3 protein. The sample yields over 150,000 distinct CDR3 sequences, about 6% seen once. Source: CD4+ T cells sorted from PBMCs, taken on the day of the first yellow fever vaccination. The receptors stem from a man between 18 and 35 years old who received the YFV17D yellow fever vaccine.

The gene calls are TRBV4-1 and TRBJ2-7; D assignment may be TRBD1 or TRBD2 (5 bases each). The CDR3 has 17 amino acids. V was trimmed by 4 bases and J by 7 bases, leaving 26 bases between them. The V gene's germline CDR1 is MGHRA and CDR2 YSYEKL. This chain's CDR3 is CASSPNPGTKISGEQYF. CDR3 in DNA: TGCGCCAGCAGCCCCAATCCCGGGACGAAGATCTCGGGTGAGCAGTACTTC.

This clonotype was counted many times. This chain links TRBV6-1 with TRBJ1-1; D gene unclear. Trimming took 8 bases from V and 5 from J, leaving 15 bases between them. The germline V gene has CDR1 MNHNS and CDR2 SASEGT. CDR3 size: 13 residues. CDR3 nucleotides: TGTGCCAGCTATAGCGGACGACTAACTGAAGCTTTCTTT. It is translated as CASYSGRLTEAFF.

This clonotype has a count of ten or more. J is TRBJ2-5 and V is TRBV5-6, with a weak D call TRBD2 (6 bases). CDR1 SGHDT and CDR2 YYEEEE come from the germline V gene. The CDR3 length is 12 residues. V shed 7 bases and J shed 5 bases, with 12 bases lying between them. The CDR3 DNA is TGTGCCAGCGGCGGGACGGTGGAGACCCAGTACTTC. It translates to CASGGTVETQYF. Drawing the rest from reference TRBV5-6 and TRBJ2-5, the complete variable domain is DAGVTQSPTHLIKTRGQQVTLRCSPKSGHDTVSWYQQALGQGPQFIFQYYEEEERQRGNFPDRFSGHQFPNYSSELNVNALLLGDSALYLCASGGTVETQYFGPGTRLLVL.

This clonotype was seen repeatedly, ten times or more. The chain couples TRBV10-3 to TRBJ1-1; D unresolved. This CDR3 spans 15 amino acids. The V end was cut by 2 bases, the J end by 3 bases, with 13 bases between. The germline V gene encodes CDR1 ENHRY and CDR2 SYGVKD. This CDR3 reads CAISERYSLDTEAFF. In nucleotides, the CDR3 is TGTGCCATCAGTGAGAGGTACAGCCTGGACACTGAAGCTTTCTTT.